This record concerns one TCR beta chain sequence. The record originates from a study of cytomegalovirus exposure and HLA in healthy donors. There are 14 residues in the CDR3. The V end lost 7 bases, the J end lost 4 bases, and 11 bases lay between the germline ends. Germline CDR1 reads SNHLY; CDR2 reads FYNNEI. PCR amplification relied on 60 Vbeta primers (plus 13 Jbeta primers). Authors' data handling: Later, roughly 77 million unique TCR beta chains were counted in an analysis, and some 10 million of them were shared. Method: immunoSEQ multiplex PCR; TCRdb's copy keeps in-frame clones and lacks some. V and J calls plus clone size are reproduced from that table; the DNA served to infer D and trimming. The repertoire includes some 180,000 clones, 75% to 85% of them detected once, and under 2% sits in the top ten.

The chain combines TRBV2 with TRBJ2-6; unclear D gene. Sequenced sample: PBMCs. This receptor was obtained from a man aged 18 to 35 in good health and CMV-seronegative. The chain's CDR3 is CASIGPMGANVLTF. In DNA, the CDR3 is TGTGCCAGCATCGGTCCTATGGGGGCCAACGTCCTGACTTTC.